This TCR beta chain stems from a study of blood T cell repertoires in COVID-19. Assay: immunoSEQ multiplex PCR; the TCRdb copy retains only in-frame clones and omits some. The table lists under 300,000 clones, approximately 88% of them singletons. Grouping used clinical history reported by participants in a survey and questionnaire. Sequencing was performed on PBMCs or T cells enriched from blood (not recorded which). The receptor's source is a woman aged 40 to 50 who had recovered from COVID-19.

CDR3 protein: CASSLSGGKIYGYTF. The CDR3, as DNA: TGTGCCAGCAGTTTATCGGGAGGAAAAATATATGGCTACACCTTC. The chain is built from TRBV27 and TRBJ1-2, with unresolved D. There are 15 residues in the CDR3. V lost 0 bases to trimming and J lost 5 bases, with 13 bases between them. Germline V gene data show CDR1 as MNHEY and CDR2 as SMNVEV (reference sequence).